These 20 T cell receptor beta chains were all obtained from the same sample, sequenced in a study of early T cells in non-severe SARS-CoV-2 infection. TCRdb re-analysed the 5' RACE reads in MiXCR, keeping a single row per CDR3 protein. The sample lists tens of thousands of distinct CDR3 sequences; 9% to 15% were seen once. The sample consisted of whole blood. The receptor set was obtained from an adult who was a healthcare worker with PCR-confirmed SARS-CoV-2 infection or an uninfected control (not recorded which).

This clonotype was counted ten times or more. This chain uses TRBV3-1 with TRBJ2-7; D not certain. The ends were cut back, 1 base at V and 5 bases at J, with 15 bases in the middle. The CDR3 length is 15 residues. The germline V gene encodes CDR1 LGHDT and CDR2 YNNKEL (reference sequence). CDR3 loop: CASSQGLVVANEQYF. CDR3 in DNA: TGTGCCAGCAGCCAAGGGTTGGTCGTTGCCAACGAGCAGTACTTC.

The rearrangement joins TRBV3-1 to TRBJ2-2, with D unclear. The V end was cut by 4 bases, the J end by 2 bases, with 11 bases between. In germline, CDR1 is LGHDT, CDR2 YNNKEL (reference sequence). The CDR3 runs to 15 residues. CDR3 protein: CASSPSPLNTGELFF. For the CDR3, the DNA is TGTGCCAGCAGCCCATCACCTCTTAACACCGGGGAGCTGTTTTTT. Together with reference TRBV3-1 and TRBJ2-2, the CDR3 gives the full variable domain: DTAVSQTPKYLVTQMGNDKSIKCEQNLGHDTMYWYKQDSKKFLKIMFSYNNKELIINETVPNRFSPKSPDKAHLNLHINSLELGDSAVYFCASSPSPLNTGELFFGEGSRLTVL.

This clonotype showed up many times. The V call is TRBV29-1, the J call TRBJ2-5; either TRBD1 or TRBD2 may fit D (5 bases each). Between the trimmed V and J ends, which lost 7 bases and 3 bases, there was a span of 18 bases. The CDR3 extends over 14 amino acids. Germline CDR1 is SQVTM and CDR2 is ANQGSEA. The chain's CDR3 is CSGRHRGVKETQYF. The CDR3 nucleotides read TGCAGCGGACGCCACCGAGGGGTAAAAGAGACCCAGTACTTC.

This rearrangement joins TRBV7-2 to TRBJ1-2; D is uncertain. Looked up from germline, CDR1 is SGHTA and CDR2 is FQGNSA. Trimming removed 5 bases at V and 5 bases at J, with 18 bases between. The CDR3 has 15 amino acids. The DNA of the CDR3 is TGTGCCAGCAGCCCTCAGAAAACTGAGCGATATGGCTACACCTTC. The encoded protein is CASSPQKTERYGYTF.

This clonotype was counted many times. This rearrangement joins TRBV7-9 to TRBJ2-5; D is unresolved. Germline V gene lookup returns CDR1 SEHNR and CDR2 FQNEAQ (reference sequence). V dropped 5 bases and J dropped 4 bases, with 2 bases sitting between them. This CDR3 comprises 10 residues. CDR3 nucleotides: TGTGCCAGCAGCCTAGAGACCCAGTACTTC. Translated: CASSLETQYF.

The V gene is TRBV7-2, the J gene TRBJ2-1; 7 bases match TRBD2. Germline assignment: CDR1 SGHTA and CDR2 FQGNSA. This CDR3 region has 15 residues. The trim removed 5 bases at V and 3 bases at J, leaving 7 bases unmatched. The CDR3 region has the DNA TGTGCCAGCAGCCAGCTAGCGGATTTCTACAATGAGCAGTTCTTC. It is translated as CASSQLADFYNEQFF.

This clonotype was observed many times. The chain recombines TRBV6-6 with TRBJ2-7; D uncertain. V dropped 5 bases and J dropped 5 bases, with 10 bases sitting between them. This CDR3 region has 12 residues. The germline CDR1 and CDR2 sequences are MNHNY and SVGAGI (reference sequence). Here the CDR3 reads CASSNLRNEQYF. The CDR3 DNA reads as TGTGCCAGCAGTAACCTTCGGAACGAGCAGTACTTC.

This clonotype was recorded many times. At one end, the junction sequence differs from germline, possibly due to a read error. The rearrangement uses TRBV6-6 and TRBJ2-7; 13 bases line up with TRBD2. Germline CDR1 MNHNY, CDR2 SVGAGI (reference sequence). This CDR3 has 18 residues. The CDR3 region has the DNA TGTGCCAGCAGTGGCGGACTAGCGGGAGTGGGGGCCGTCTACGAGCAGTATTTC. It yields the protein CASSGGLAGVGAVYEQYF.

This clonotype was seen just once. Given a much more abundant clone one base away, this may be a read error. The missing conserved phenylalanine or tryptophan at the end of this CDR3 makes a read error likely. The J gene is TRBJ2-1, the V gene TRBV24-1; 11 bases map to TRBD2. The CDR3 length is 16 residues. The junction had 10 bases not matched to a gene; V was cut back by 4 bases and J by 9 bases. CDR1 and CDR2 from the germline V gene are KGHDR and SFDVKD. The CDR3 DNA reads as TGTGCCACCAGTGACCCTACTAGCGGGAGTACTAGTGAGCAGTTCTCC. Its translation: CATSDPTSGSTSEQFS.

The CDR3 reads CASSLTTDTQYF. The CDR3 DNA follows: TGTGCCAGCAGTCTAACCACAGATACGCAGTATTTT. V usage is TRBV2 and J usage is TRBJ2-3; D not certain. The V gene's germline CDR1 is SNHLY and CDR2 FYNNEI. This CDR3 has 12 residues. V lost 5 bases to trimming and J lost 2 bases, with 5 bases between them.

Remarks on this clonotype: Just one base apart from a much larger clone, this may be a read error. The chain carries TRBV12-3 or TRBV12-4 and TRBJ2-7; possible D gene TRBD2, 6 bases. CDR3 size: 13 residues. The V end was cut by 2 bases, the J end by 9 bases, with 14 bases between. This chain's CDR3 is CASSLYHSGGQYF. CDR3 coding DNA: TGTGCCAGCAGTTTATACCATTCCGGGGGGCAGTACTTC.

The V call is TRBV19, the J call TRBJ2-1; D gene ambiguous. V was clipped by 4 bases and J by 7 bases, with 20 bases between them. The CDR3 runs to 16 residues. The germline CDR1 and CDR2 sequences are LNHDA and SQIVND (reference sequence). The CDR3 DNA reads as TGTGCCAGTAGTAGGGGTGGAATAGCCGAACTTAATGAGCAGTTCTTC. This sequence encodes CASSRGGIAELNEQFF.

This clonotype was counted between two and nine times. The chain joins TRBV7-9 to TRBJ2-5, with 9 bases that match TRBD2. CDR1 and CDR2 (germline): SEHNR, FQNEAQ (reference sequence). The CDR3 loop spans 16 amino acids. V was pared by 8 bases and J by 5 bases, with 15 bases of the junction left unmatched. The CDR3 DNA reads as TGTGCCAGCCTCCGGGTTAGCGGGAGAAAAATGGAGACCCAGTACTTC. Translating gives CASLRVSGRKMETQYF.

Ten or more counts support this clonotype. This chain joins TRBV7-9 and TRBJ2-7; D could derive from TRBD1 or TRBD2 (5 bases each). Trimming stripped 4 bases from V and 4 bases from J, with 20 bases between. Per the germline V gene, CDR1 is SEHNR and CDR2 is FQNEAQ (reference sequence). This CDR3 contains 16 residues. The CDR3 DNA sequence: TGTGCCAGCAGCTATATTACGGGACCCCGGGCTTACGAGCAGTACTTC. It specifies CASSYITGPRAYEQYF.

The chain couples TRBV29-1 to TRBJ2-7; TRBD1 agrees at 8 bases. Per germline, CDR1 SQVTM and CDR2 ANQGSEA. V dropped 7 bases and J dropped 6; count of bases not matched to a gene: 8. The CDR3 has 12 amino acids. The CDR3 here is CSGLGQVVEQYF. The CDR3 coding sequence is TGCAGCGGGCTGGGACAGGTGGTCGAGCAGTACTTC.

CDR3 in amino acids: CASSWDPGPNEKLFF. The CDR3 nucleotides read TGTGCCAGCAGCTGGGATCCGGGCCCAAATGAAAAACTGTTTTTT. J is TRBJ1-4 and V is TRBV5-5; D is undetermined. The ends were cut back, 3 bases at V and 5 bases at J, with 14 bases in the middle. This CDR3 comprises 15 residues. The germline CDR1 and CDR2 sequences are SGHKS and YYEKEE (reference sequence).

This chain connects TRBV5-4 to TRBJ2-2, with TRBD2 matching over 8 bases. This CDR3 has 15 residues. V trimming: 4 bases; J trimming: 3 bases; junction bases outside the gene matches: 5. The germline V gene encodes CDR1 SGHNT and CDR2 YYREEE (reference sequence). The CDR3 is CASSRGGGDTGELFF. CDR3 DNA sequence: TGTGCCAGCAGCCGGGGGGGAGGAGACACCGGGGAGCTGTTTTTT.

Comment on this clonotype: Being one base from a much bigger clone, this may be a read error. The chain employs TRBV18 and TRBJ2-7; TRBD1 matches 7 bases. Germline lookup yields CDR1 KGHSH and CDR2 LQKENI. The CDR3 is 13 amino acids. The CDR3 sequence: CASSPNRGDEQNF. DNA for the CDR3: TGTGCCAGCTCACCAAACAGGGGAGACGAGCAGAACTTC.

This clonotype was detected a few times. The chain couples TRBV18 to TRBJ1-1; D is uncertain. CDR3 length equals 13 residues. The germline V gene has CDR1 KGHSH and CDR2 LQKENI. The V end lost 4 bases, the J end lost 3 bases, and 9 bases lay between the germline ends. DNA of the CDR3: TGTGCCAGCTCACTCCAGCCTGACACTGAAGCTTTCTTT. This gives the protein CASSLQPDTEAFF.

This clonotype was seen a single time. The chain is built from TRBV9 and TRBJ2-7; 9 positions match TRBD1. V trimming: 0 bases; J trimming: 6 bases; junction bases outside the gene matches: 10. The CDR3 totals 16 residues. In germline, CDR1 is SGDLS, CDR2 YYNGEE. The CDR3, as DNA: TGTGCCAGCAGCGTAGGAGGATGGGGACAGGGCAGCGAGCAGTACTTC. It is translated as CASSVGGWGQGSEQYF. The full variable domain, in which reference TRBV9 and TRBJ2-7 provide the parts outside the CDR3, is DSGVTQTPKHLITATGQRVTLRCSPRSGDLSVYWYQQSLDQGLQFLIQYYNGEERAKGNILERFSAQQFPDLHSELNLSSLELGDSALYFCASSVGGWGQGSEQYFGPGTRLTVT.